Detailed here is one T cell receptor (beta chain). Its antigen remains unidentified. PCR involved 60 Vbeta and 13 Jbeta primers. Profiling relied on immunoSEQ multiplex PCR, and the TCRdb table lists in-frame clones only, not all of them. Of about 140,000 clones listed, roughly three quarters are singletons. Trimming shortened V by 3 bases and J by 4 bases, and 7 bases separated the two germline ends. The CDR3 totals 13 residues. Germline V gene lookup returns CDR1 ENHRY and CDR2 SYGVKD. The record originates from a study of cytomegalovirus exposure and HLA in healthy donors. Broader study findings: A later analysis found common viral pathogens apparently linked to several of the most significant clusters.

Sequencing was done on a sample of PBMCs. The sequence came from a female donor in good health and CMV-seronegative. The rearrangement links TRBV10-3 to TRBJ2-1; D may be TRBD2 (5 bases). The CDR3 coding sequence is TGTGCCATCAGTGAAGAGGGTTACAATGAGCAGTTCTTC. Protein sequence: CAISEEGYNEQFF.